This is a list of T cell receptor beta chains from one sample in a study of cytomegalovirus exposure and HLA in healthy donors. This table comes from immunoSEQ multiplex PCR, and its TCRdb copy is limited to in-frame clones, with some not included. The table shows roughly 150,000 clones, with about 85% occurring only once. The sample consisted of PBMCs. These receptor sequences come from a man aged 25 to 40 in good health and CMV-seropositive. The CDR3 runs from the conserved cysteine through the conserved F or W. A D gene is named only where the DNA matches it firmly. Rows give clone size only sometimes, using once, few, many, or a class for an expanded clone.

clone_size j_call v_call d_call cdr3_nt cdr3_aa
. TRBJ1-2 TRBV19 . TGTGCCAGTAGCCTCAGGTCCCAATTTTATGGCTACACCTTC CASSLRSQFYGYTF
. TRBJ2-1 TRBV12-2 . TGTGCAAGTCTCCTTCCGGGACTAGCTTTTACCTGCTCCTACAATGAGCAGTTCTTC CASLLPGLAFTCSYNEQFF
once TRBJ2-3 TRBV27 . TGTGCCAGCAGTACCCCCCGGACAGCCCTTACGCAGTATTTT CASSTPRTALTQYF
. TRBJ1-2 TRBV9 TRBD1 TGTGCCAGCAGCGACCGGGCCCAGGGGGCCGTGAGTGGCTACACCTTC CASSDRAQGAVSGYTF
. TRBJ2-2 TRBV7-3 . TGTGCCAGCAGCGTAGCTGGCACCGGGGAGCTGTTTTTT CASSVAGTGELFF
. TRBJ2-1 TRBV6-5 . TGTGCCAGCAGTTACTCGGCAGGACTGGGGTACAATGAGCAGTTCTTC CASSYSAGLGYNEQFF
. TRBJ2-7 TRBV9 . TGTGCCAGCAGCGTAGATCGATCTACCGAGCAGTACTTC CASSVDRSTEQYF
. TRBJ2-1 TRBV25-1 . TGTGCCAGCAGTGAATATATTCTAGATGAGCAGTTCTTC CASSEYILDEQFF
. TRBJ2-7 TRBV7-8 TRBD2 TGTGCCAGCAGCTTAGAGACTAGCGCGAGCCACGAGCAGTACTTC CASSLETSASHEQYF
. TRBJ2-3 TRBV7-2 . TGTGCCAGCAGCTTAGGTGTCTACACAGATACGCAGTATTTT CASSLGVYTDTQYF
. TRBJ2-5 TRBV19 TRBD2 TGTGCCAGTAGTATTAGCGGGAGTTCAGGACGGACCCAGTACTTC CASSISGSSGRTQYF
. TRBJ2-5 TRBV7-2 . TGTGCCAGCAGCTTAGGAAGCGCCCCACGACAAGAGACCCAGTACTTC CASSLGSAPRQETQYF
. TRBJ2-1 TRBV4-3 . TGCGCCAGCAGCCTCCAAGCGGAAGACACCTACAATGAGCAGTTCTTC CASSLQAEDTYNEQFF
. TRBJ2-3 TRBV15 . TGTGCCACCAGCAGAGATCGGGGACTCGGGGGGCGGTATGGCACAGATACGCAGTATTTT CATSRDRGLGGRYGTDTQYF
once TRBJ1-5 TRBV27 TRBD1 TGTGCCAGCAGTTTAGGGACAGGGGTTGCGAGCAATCAGCCCCAGCATTTT CASSLGTGVASNQPQHF
. TRBJ2-1 TRBV9 TRBD2 TGTGCCAGCAGCGTTAGCGGGAGTAACTACAATGAGCAGTTCTTC CASSVSGSNYNEQFF
. TRBJ2-5 TRBV6-1 TRBD1 TGTGCCAGCAAAAAAACAGGGACAGTCCAAGAGACCCAGTACTTC CASKKTGTVQETQYF
. TRBJ1-3 TRBV19 TRBD1 TGTGCCAGTAGTAGTAGACCGGGACAGGGAAGCACTGGAAACACCATATATTTT CASSSRPGQGSTGNTIYF
. TRBJ2-5 TRBV7-9 TRBD2 TGTGCCAGCAGCTTTAGTAGCGGGAGGGGACGGGAGACCCAGTACTTC CASSFSSGRGRETQYF
. TRBJ1-1 TRBV14 . TGTGCCAGCAGACAGGGTTCGAACACTGAAGCTTTCTTT CASRQGSNTEAFF
. TRBJ2-1 TRBV5-1 TRBD1 TGCGCCAGCAGCTTGTTAGGACAGGGGATCTACAATGAGCAGTTCTTC CASSLLGQGIYNEQFF
. TRBJ2-2 TRBV19 TRBD1 TGTGCCAGTAGAGGGACAGGGGCCACCGGGGAGCTGTTTTTT CASRGTGATGELFF
once TRBJ2-1 TRBV7-9 . TGTGCCAGCAGCTTTTCCCTGGAGCAGTTCTTC CASSFSLEQFF
. TRBJ1-1 TRBV29-1 TRBD1 TGCAGCGCCCCTCAGGGGGGCACTGAAGCTTTCTTT CSAPQGGTEAFF
. TRBJ2-1 TRBV5-1 TRBD2 TGCGCCAGCACTGAATTTCCCGGGACTAGGGTGTACAATGAGCAGTTCTTC CASTEFPGTRVYNEQFF
. TRBJ2-2 TRBV7-2 TRBD2 TGTGCCAGCAGCTGGGGACTAGCGGTGAACACCGGGGAGCTGTTTTTT CASSWGLAVNTGELFF
. TRBJ2-1 TRBV18 TRBD1 TGTGCCAGCTCACTTTCCACAGGGGTTGGGTCCTACAATGAGCAGTTCTTC CASSLSTGVGSYNEQFF
few TRBJ1-3 TRBV7-9 TRBD1 TGTGCCAGCAGCTCGGACAGGGAAGCTGGAAACACCATATATTTT CASSSDREAGNTIYF
. TRBJ2-7 TRBV6-5 TRBD2 TGTGCCAGCGCCGGTAGCGGGACCTCCTACGAGCAGTACTTC CASAGSGTSYEQYF
. TRBJ2-1 TRBV5-4 TRBD2 TGTGCCAGCAGCCTCGACGCCCTAGCGGGAGTAAAGAATGAGCAGTTCTTC CASSLDALAGVKNEQFF
. TRBJ2-5 TRBV29-1 TRBD2 TGCAGCGTTAAGTCTCTAGCGGGAGGGCCCTCAGAGACCCAGTACTTC CSVKSLAGGPSETQYF
once TRBJ2-3 TRBV5-6 TRBD2 TGTGCCAGCAGTCGGGGACTAGCGGTACCTAGCACAGATACGCAGTATTTT CASSRGLAVPSTDTQYF
. TRBJ2-5 TRBV5-4 TRBD2 TGTGCCAGCAGCGCCGGGACTAGCGGAACCCAAGAGACCCAGTACTTC CASSAGTSGTQETQYF
. TRBJ1-5 TRBV5-1 . TGCGCCAGCAGCTTGGAGGCGGGGATTGGGCCCCAGCATTTT CASSLEAGIGPQHF
few TRBJ2-2 TRBV4-3 TRBD1 TGCGCCAGCAGCCTGGGACAGGGGGACGGGGAGCTGTTTTTT CASSLGQGDGELFF
. TRBJ2-5 TRBV4-3 . TGCGCCAGCAGCCAAGATTATAGAGGCGAGACCCAGTACTTC CASSQDYRGETQYF
. TRBJ2-5 TRBV14 TRBD2 TGTGCCAGCAGCCAAACTTCGCGGGAGGCGGAGACCCAGTACTTC CASSQTSREAETQYF
. TRBJ2-1 TRBV6-1 . TGTGCCAGCTATATAGATGGGGGGTCCTACAATGAGCAGTTCTTC CASYIDGGSYNEQFF
once TRBJ2-1 TRBV6-1 . TGTGCCAGCAGTGGAGGAGCGGCTAAAGACAATGAGCAGTTCTTC CASSGGAAKDNEQFF
few TRBJ1-4 TRBV4-3 . TGCGCCAGCAGCCAAGAGACCTCCCCTAGTGAAAAACTGTTTTTT CASSQETSPSEKLFF
. TRBJ2-5 TRBV14 . TGTGCCAGCAGCCGACCGGGACAATGGGAGACCCAGTACTTC CASSRPGQWETQYF
. TRBJ2-5 TRBV7-2 . TGTGCCAGCAGCACCAATGACCAGGCGTGGACCCAGTACTTC CASSTNDQAWTQYF
once TRBJ1-2 TRBV30 TRBD1 TGTGCCTGGAGGAGACAGGGCCTCTATGGCTACACCTTC CAWRRQGLYGYTF
. TRBJ2-7 TRBV7-9 TRBD1 TGTGCCAGCAGCCCCCGGACAGGGGGGGCCTACGAGCAGTACTTC CASSPRTGGAYEQYF
. TRBJ2-2 TRBV7-2 . TGTGCCAGCAGCGATAAGCCCCGAGGCACCGGGGAGCTGTTTTTT CASSDKPRGTGELFF